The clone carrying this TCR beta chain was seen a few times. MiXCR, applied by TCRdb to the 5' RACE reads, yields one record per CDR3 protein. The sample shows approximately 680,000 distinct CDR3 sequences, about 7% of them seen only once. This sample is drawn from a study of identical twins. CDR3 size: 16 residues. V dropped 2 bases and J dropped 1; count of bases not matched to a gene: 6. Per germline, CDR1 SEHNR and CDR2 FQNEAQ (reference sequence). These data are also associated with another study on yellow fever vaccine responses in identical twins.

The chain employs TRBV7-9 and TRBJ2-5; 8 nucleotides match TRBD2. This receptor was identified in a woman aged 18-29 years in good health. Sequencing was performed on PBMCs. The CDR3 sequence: CASSLSNGRAQETQYF. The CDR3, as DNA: TGTGCCAGCAGCTTATCTAACGGGAGGGCCCAAGAGACCCAGTACTTC. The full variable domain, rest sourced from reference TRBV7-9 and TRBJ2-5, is DTGVSQNPRHKITKRGQNVTFRCDPISEHNRLYWYRQTLGQGPEFLTYFQNEAQLEKSRLLSDRFSAERPKGSFSTLEIQRTEQGDSAMYLCASSLSNGRAQETQYFGPGTRLLVL.